Listed below are T cell receptor beta chains from one sample, sequenced in a study of T cells in localized non-small cell lung cancer. Repertoires were generated with immunoSEQ multiplex PCR, while TCRdb's copy carries only in-frame clones and drops some. The profile shows 50,000 to 70,000 clones, approximately 90% of them singletons. The sample here was peripheral blood, taken before any cancer treatment. These receptors were obtained from a man aged 40 to 70 with stage I lung adenocarcinoma. The CDR3 runs from the conserved cysteine through the conserved F or W. Each record gives: J gene, clone size, D gene, V gene, CDR3 protein, CDR3 DNA. D genes are given only for firm matches. Only some rows state a clone size, as once, few, many or a class for expanded clones.

TRBJ2-1,.,TRBD1,TRBV7-9,CASSLLYRGRDNEQFF,TGTGCCAGCAGCCTCCTATACAGGGGGCGAGACAATGAGCAGTTCTTC
TRBJ1-3,.,.,TRBV18,CASSPSPRDTIYF,TGTGCCAGCTCACCGTCACCGAGGGACACCATATATTTT
TRBJ2-7,.,TRBD2,TRBV11-2,CASSIGTSGVYEQYF,TGTGCCAGCAGCATAGGGACTAGCGGGGTATACGAGCAGTACTTC
TRBJ2-7,.,TRBD2,TRBV6-1,CASSEWGGNYEQYF,TGTGCCAGCAGTGAATGGGGGGGTAACTACGAGCAGTACTTC
TRBJ2-3,.,TRBD2,TRBV7-9,CASSLPLGGAREVVDTQYF,TGTGCCAGCAGCTTACCCCTCGGAGGCGCGCGGGAGGTGGTAGATACGCAGTATTTT
TRBJ2-2,.,TRBD2,TRBV2,CASRALAGGNTGELFF,TGTGCCAGCAGGGCTTTGGCGGGAGGGAACACCGGGGAGCTGTTTTTT
TRBJ1-5,few,.,TRBV6-5,CASSDGGASNQPQHF,TGTGCCAGCAGCGACGGGGGGGCTAGCAATCAGCCCCAGCATTTT
TRBJ2-1,.,.,TRBV6-5,CATWEGGIGNNEQFF,TGTGCCACCTGGGAGGGGGGAATTGGAAACAATGAGCAGTTCTTC
TRBJ2-7,.,.,TRBV27,CASSFGAMGEQYF,TGTGCCAGCAGTTTCGGCGCTATGGGCGAGCAGTACTTC
TRBJ2-3,.,.,TRBV19,CASSPPSWQASTDTQYF,TGTGCCAGTAGCCCGCCTTCCTGGCAGGCTAGCACAGATACGCAGTATTTT
TRBJ2-7,.,TRBD2,TRBV25-1,CASSARTSGTSSYEQYF,TGTGCCAGCAGTGCACGGACTAGCGGGACGAGCTCCTACGAGCAGTACTTC
TRBJ2-7,.,TRBD2,TRBV10-3,CAISSPGTNLEQYF,TGTGCCATCAGTTCACCCGGGACTAACCTAGAGCAGTACTTC
TRBJ2-5,.,TRBD1,TRBV10-3,CAIKSGTEETQYF,TGTGCCATCAAATCCGGGACAGAAGAGACCCAGTACTTC
TRBJ1-3,few,.,TRBV5-5,CASSSDTNSGNTIYF,TGTGCCAGCAGCTCGGACACTAACTCTGGAAACACCATATATTTT
TRBJ2-7,.,.,TRBV30,CAWSGGTGTPPDEQYF,TGTGCCTGGAGTGGGGGTACCGGGACACCACCAGACGAGCAGTACTTC
TRBJ2-3,.,TRBD2,TRBV6-1,CASSEPTSGRGGTQYF,TGTGCCAGCAGTGAACCGACTAGCGGGCGGGGGGGTACGCAGTATTTT
TRBJ2-3,.,TRBD1,TRBV5-1,CASSPRTGEDTQYF,TGCGCCAGCAGCCCAAGGACAGGGGAAGATACGCAGTATTTT
TRBJ1-1,.,.,TRBV27,CATSGISNTEAFF,TGTGCCACCTCAGGGATTTCGAACACTGAAGCTTTCTTT
TRBJ2-3,.,.,TRBV9,CASSGSVCTDTQYF,TGTGCCAGCAGCGGTAGCGTCTGCACAGATACGCAGTATTTT
TRBJ1-2,.,TRBD1,TRBV18,CASSPLTGGEDGRGYTF,TGTGCCAGCTCACCTCTTACAGGGGGCGAAGACGGTCGGGGCTACACCTTC
TRBJ1-2,.,.,TRBV6-6,CASSYVPGPYYGYTF,TGTGCCAGCAGTTACGTCCCAGGCCCGTACTATGGCTACACCTTC
TRBJ1-2,.,.,TRBV18,CASSPGRAGYTF,TGTGCCAGCTCACCAGGGAGAGCGGGCTACACCTTC
TRBJ2-5,.,TRBD2,TRBV7-6,CASSLELAGGTQYF,TGTGCCAGCAGCTTAGAACTAGCGGGAGGGACCCAGTACTTC
TRBJ2-7,.,TRBD1,TRBV28,CASSWDRPFLYEDYEQYF,TGTGCCAGCAGTTGGGACAGACCCTTCCTATATGAAGACTACGAGCAGTACTTC
TRBJ1-4,.,.,TRBV15,CATSRGPRGNEKLFF,TGTGCCACCAGCAGAGGCCCCCGGGGGAATGAAAAACTGTTTTTT
TRBJ1-2,once,.,TRBV30,CAWSRGLGGYTF,TGTGCCTGGAGTCGGGGATTGGGTGGCTACACCTTC
TRBJ2-1,.,TRBD2,TRBV7-9,CASSLPGLADNEQFF,TGTGCCAGCAGCTTACCGGGACTAGCGGACAATGAGCAGTTCTTC
TRBJ2-7,.,.,TRBV6-4,CASTHPGYEQYF,TGTGCCAGCACCCACCCGGGCTACGAGCAGTACTTC
TRBJ1-3,.,.,TRBV7-9,CASSLARGAFGNTIYF,TGTGCCAGCAGCTTAGCTCGAGGGGCGTTTGGAAACACCATATATTTT
TRBJ2-3,.,TRBD2,TRBV11-2,CASTIGRLAGVPQYF,TGTGCCAGCACCATCGGGAGACTAGCGGGAGTTCCGCAGTATTTT
TRBJ1-3,once,.,TRBV5-5,CASSDKQVLGNTIYF,TGTGCCAGCAGCGACAAACAGGTCCTTGGAAACACCATATATTTT
TRBJ2-2,once,TRBD2,TRBV18,CASSQMGVLAENTGELFF,TGTGCCAGCTCACAAATGGGGGTTCTAGCGGAAAACACCGGGGAGCTGTTTTTT
TRBJ2-7,once,.,TRBV5-4,CASSDRDVSYEQYF,TGTGCCAGCAGCGACCGGGACGTCTCCTACGAGCAGTACTTC
TRBJ2-3,.,TRBD1,TRBV7-2,CASSLRGGASTDTQYF,TGTGCCAGCAGCTTAAGAGGGGGCGCCTCCACAGATACGCAGTATTTT
TRBJ2-1,.,TRBD2,TRBV25-1,CASSEVSSGEQFF,TGTGCCAGCAGTGAGGTGTCTAGCGGTGAGCAGTTCTTC
TRBJ2-1,once,.,TRBV30,CAWSVAGNEQFF,TGTGCCTGGAGTGTTGCTGGCAATGAGCAGTTCTTC
TRBJ2-2,.,.,TRBV28,CASSLGNTGELFF,TGTGCCAGCAGTCTCGGGAACACCGGGGAGCTGTTTTTT
TRBJ1-6,.,.,TRBV6-5,CASSADRINRALHF,TGTGCCAGCAGTGCTGACAGGATCAATAGGGCCCTCCACTTT
TRBJ2-7,.,TRBD2,TRBV11-3,CASSLVPGTRDEQYF,TGTGCCAGCAGCTTAGTGCCCGGGACTAGAGACGAGCAGTACTTC
TRBJ1-1,.,.,TRBV7-2,CASSPTEGTEAFF,TGTGCCAGCAGCCCGACAGAGGGCACTGAAGCTTTCTTT